The clone carrying this T cell receptor beta chain was picked up a small number of times. Its target is unknown. This entry belongs to a study of T cells after yellow fever vaccination. Study observations and caveats: Reappearance after the booster was seen for most primary-vaccination clones, at roughly 96% CD4 and roughly 90% CD8.

In germline, CDR1 is DFQATT, CDR2 SNEGSKA (reference sequence). Trimming removed 1 base from V and 11 bases from J; junction bases left unmatched: 3. This CDR3 has 12 amino acids. Template-switching 5'RACE yielded the TCR cDNA; a universal primer site and UMIs were added in the process. TCRdb reprocessed the 5' RACE reads with MiXCR, giving one entry per CDR3 protein. The data show hundreds of thousands of distinct CDR3 sequences, with around 12% seen just once and more than 13% held by the top ten. V is TRBV20-1 and J is TRBJ2-3; 10 bases line up with TRBD2. The clonotype originates from a man aged 25 to 45 who received the YFV17D yellow fever vaccine. This specimen was PBMCs, taken on the day of the yellow fever booster vaccination. CDR3 loop: CSARASGRVQYF. The DNA for the CDR3 is TGCAGTGCTAGAGCCAGCGGGAGGGTGCAGTATTTT.